These T cell receptor beta chains were read from a single sample in a study of blood T cell repertoires in COVID-19. Produced via immunoSEQ multiplex PCR; TCRdb's table is partial and in-frame only. Of approximately 260,000 clones in the sample, approximately 86% were seen once. Material: PBMCs or T cells enriched from blood (not recorded which). These TCRs come from a woman aged 25 to 39 with acute COVID-19. CDR3s leave out the opening cysteine and the closing phenylalanine or tryptophan. Fields, in order: V gene, CDR3 length, CDR3 protein.

TRBV19,12,ASTGARTYYGYT
TRBV4-1,13,ASSQDPGEKREAF
TRBV6-5,14,ASSYSAGTGGQPQH
TRBV6-5,11,ASRETGGTEAF
TRBV7-3,12,ASSLGGANSPLH
TRBV24-1,16,APCPRTAAQGSNQPQH
TRBV28,14,ASSLLRQDPTGELF
TRBV11-2,12,ASSSSNRALEQY
TRBV6-5,13,ASSYRELGGYEQY
TRBV2,13,ASTYGLYSNQPQH
TRBV11-1,11,ASSLGQGRTAF
TRBV11-2,11,ASSLDQGYEQY
TRBV10-3,13,AISVLQVGTYEQY
TRBV27,13,ASSLSTSGGWEAF
TRBV7-2,15,ASSPRDIVGTGKPLH
TRBV7-8,11,ASGRTGLYGYT
TRBV15,12,ATSSRRAYNEQF
TRBV5-4,13,ASSLAGQGMEKLF
TRBV5-1,12,ASSAGTSSDTQY
TRBV3-1/TRBV3-2,13,ASSPGTGVNTEAF
TRBV5-1,14,ASSLELGQMYNEQF
TRBV27,12,ASTLTHLGNTIY
TRBV10-3,12,AISFRVGPDTQY
TRBV7-2,12,ASSLIAVSYEQY
TRBV18,14,ASSPGRPGDNYGYT
TRBV20-1,11,SASKSVNTEAF
TRBV7-8,14,ASSLDQTGSNSPLH
TRBV2,13,ATAGTSGRGNIQY
TRBV19,14,ASSIGSDRGYNEQF
TRBV28,12,ATLGTEGEDTQY
TRBV2,13,ASSPTSGSSYEQY
TRBV7-2,15,ASSLEGGSHSNQPQH
TRBV7-8,14,ASSSLGQSSGNTIY
TRBV18,11,ASSPQGAYEQY
TRBV9,13,ASSPDPRGMNGYT
TRBV6-5,13,ASSHGTGTNEKLF
TRBV9,12,ASSARQGGQPQH
TRBV29-1,12,SVALTTGNTEAF
TRBV12-5,11,ASALDGVGELF
TRBV19,14,ASSTSGGRSYNEQF
TRBV5-4,10,ASSLRSTEAF
TRBV28,14,ASWETEGFANTEAF
TRBV3-1/TRBV3-2,20,ASSQDPIRDREPAAFYSPLH
TRBV18,13,ASSPGQGVVNTIY
TRBV6-5,12,ASSRTGGVQPQH
TRBV20-1,9,SAPRTGELF
TRBV5-1,14,ASSFNSGASYNEQF
TRBV7-2,12,ASSLAQLVYEQY